The rows below give T cell receptor beta chains drawn from one sample of a study of cytomegalovirus exposure and HLA in healthy donors. Produced via immunoSEQ multiplex PCR; TCRdb's table is partial and in-frame only. The sample shows 100,000 to 150,000 clones, 60% to 80% of them seen only once. The sample consisted of PBMCs. The source of these receptors is a woman aged 45-60 years in good health and CMV-seronegative. Each CDR3 is given without its conserved first and last residue. D genes are given only for firm matches.

D: .; V: TRBV7-6; CDR3: ASSLGGSPTEAF
D: .; V: TRBV7-2; CDR3: ASSSRSSAPQETQY
D: TRBD1; V: TRBV7-3; CDR3: ASSLASGTGGDEQF
D: .; V: TRBV9; CDR3: ASSVGLAGETQY
D: TRBD1; V: TRBV2; CDR3: ASRDPGTDRRKTDTQY
D: TRBD2; V: TRBV7-3; CDR3: ASSLSGLAYEQY
D: TRBD2; V: TRBV4-2; CDR3: ASSQERGGGTDTQY
D: .; V: TRBV6-9; CDR3: ASSYFWPYSHNEQF
D: .; V: TRBV27; CDR3: ASSLVGSSYEQY
D: .; V: TRBV28; CDR3: ASSLSGSGYEQY
D: TRBD2; V: TRBV7-6; CDR3: ASSLGLAGVLEQF
D: .; V: TRBV7-2; CDR3: ASSQIPNYGYT
D: .; V: TRBV30; CDR3: AWSVPAGNEQF
D: .; V: TRBV2; CDR3: ASSSQGAGQETQY
D: TRBD1; V: TRBV6-5; CDR3: ASSQGLSTGVPY
D: TRBD2; V: TRBV4-1; CDR3: ASSQGRASGRAYDTGELF
D: .; V: TRBV6-5; CDR3: ATSGTVYQHEQY
D: TRBD2; V: TRBV5-1; CDR3: ASSSGTKETQY
D: .; V: TRBV10-3; CDR3: AISEGVQGRTGELF
D: .; V: TRBV6-6; CDR3: ASSYTGSSSYNEQF
D: .; V: TRBV19; CDR3: ASSIEPPSRGSYNEQF
D: TRBD2; V: TRBV7-9; CDR3: ASSLEAGGINEQF
D: TRBD1; V: TRBV19; CDR3: ASSPPTGWGETQY
D: TRBD1; V: TRBV28; CDR3: ASSLWTGTGLSYNEQF
D: .; V: TRBV2; CDR3: ASANLRNEQF
D: .; V: TRBV7-9; CDR3: SSTPGVAGPDTQY
D: .; V: TRBV7-3; CDR3: ASSSIYAGELF
D: .; V: TRBV5-4; CDR3: ASSGDQLAEQY
D: TRBD2; V: TRBV30; CDR3: AWSVFLAGNQETQY
D: TRBD1; V: TRBV6-5; CDR3: ASRLGGTGDYEQY
D: .; V: TRBV10-3; CDR3: AISDRAMNTEAF
D: TRBD1; V: TRBV4-1; CDR3: ASSQVQGQGGNEQF
D: .; V: TRBV4-2; CDR3: ASSQPDYEQY
D: .; V: TRBV30; CDR3: AWSVGVTSTDTQY
D: TRBD1; V: TRBV29-1; CDR3: SVEATGQGFGSTDTQY
D: TRBD2; V: TRBV2; CDR3: ASKLLAYQETQY
D: .; V: TRBV29-1; CDR3: SVVPSTDTQY
D: TRBD1; V: TRBV7-9; CDR3: ASRPGGEAF
D: .; V: TRBV7-9; CDR3: ASRLSGTDTQY
D: .; V: TRBV14; CDR3: ASSQGGGGYNEQF
D: .; V: TRBV30; CDR3: AWSVHQNTEAF
D: TRBD2; V: TRBV7-9; CDR3: ASSDTLAGARNIQY
D: .; V: TRBV9; CDR3: ASSVIGTGELF